This passage covers 4 T cell receptor beta chains from one sample sequenced in a study of shared clonotypes between healthy human individuals. TCRdb's table, derived via immunoSEQ multiplex PCR, lists solely in-frame clones and lacks some. The sample yields over 1.4 million clones, about 96% seen once. Sequenced: naive CD4+ T cells sorted from blood. Subset of the sample: CD45RA+ positively selected. Every receptor here comes from a man under 40 in good health.

The V and J genes are TRBV10-1 and TRBJ2-3; D may be TRBD2 (5 bases). Trimming shortened V by 7 bases and J by 4 bases, and 27 bases separated the two germline ends. The CDR3 has 18 residues. Germline CDR1 WNHNN, CDR2 SYGVQD (reference sequence). The CDR3 loop reads CASTCTPGILVAPDTQYF. The CDR3 DNA reads TGCGCCAGCACCTGTACCCCCGGGATCCTTGTGGCTCCAGATACGCAGTATTTT.

This clone was seen once. The chain recombines TRBV5-4 with TRBJ2-2; 10 bases align to TRBD2. Trimming took 5 bases from V and 5 from J; bases not matched to a gene: 6. CDR1 is SGHNT, CDR2 YYREEE, per germline (reference sequence). This CDR3 comprises 15 residues. The CDR3 protein is CASSNSGGWTGELFF. DNA of the CDR3: TGTGCCAGCAGTAATAGCGGGGGGTGGACCGGGGAGCTGTTTTTT.

J is TRBJ2-1 and V is TRBV18; 8 nucleotides align to TRBD2. This CDR3 contains 14 residues. The germline gives CDR1 KGHSH, CDR2 LQKENI. V lost 6 bases, J lost 7 bases, and 8 bases stayed unmatched. CDR3 protein: CASSGIAGPNEQFF. As DNA, the CDR3 is TGTGCCAGCTCTGGGATAGCGGGACCAAATGAGCAGTTCTTC.

J is TRBJ2-1 and V is TRBV7-9, with D possibly being TRBD1 (6 bases). Germline V gives CDR1 SEHNR, CDR2 FQNEAQ (reference sequence). The V and J ends lost 2 bases and 5 bases respectively, with 10 bases between them. The CDR3 spans 14 residues. CDR3 in amino acids: CASSLTGTNNEQFF. In DNA, the CDR3 is TGTGCCAGCAGCTTAACCGGGACAAACAATGAGCAGTTCTTC.